This T cell receptor beta chain is from a study of blood T cells in healthy people across ages. A sample-barcoded 5' primer and a J-beta primer mix were used in a second PCR of roughly 7 to 11 cycles. In TCRdb, the 5' RACE reads were re-called with MiXCR into one record per CDR3 protein. This table has roughly 680,000 distinct CDR3 sequences, 40% to 65% appearing once. The J segment lost 4 bases and the V segment lost 2 bases, leaving 4 bases of the junction unmatched. The germline gives CDR1 DFQATT, CDR2 SNEGSKA (reference sequence). This CDR3 is 13 amino acids long. What was sequenced was blood. This sequence joins TRBV20-1 and TRBJ2-7, with 8 bases lining up with TRBD1. The origin of this receptor is a woman aged 80 or older in good health. CDR3 in amino acids: CSARKGQDYEQYF. CDR3 DNA: TGCAGTGCTAGAAAGGGACAGGATTACGAGCAGTACTTC.